The 2 T cell receptor beta chains given below trace back to one sample, sequenced in a study of blood T cell repertoires in COVID-19. Sequencing was performed with immunoSEQ multiplex PCR; in TCRdb, only in-frame clones are kept and a portion is missing. This table holds about 120,000 clones, nearly 90% found once. The sequenced sample was peripheral blood. The receptors derive from a woman aged 55-69 years with COVID-19, enrolled during active disease.

This clone is a singleton in its sample. This chain connects TRBV6-5 to TRBJ2-5, with a tentative D call TRBD2 (5 bases). The CDR3 runs to 13 residues. The V end was cut by 3 bases, the J end by 7 bases, with 12 bases between. CDR1 and CDR2 (germline): MNHEY, SVGAGI. The CDR3 is CASSYRRPGTQYF. The CDR3 DNA sequence: TGTGCCAGCAGTTATAGGAGGCCCGGGACCCAGTACTTC.

This clone has only one observation. The rearrangement joins TRBV6-1 to TRBJ1-1; 11 bases agree with TRBD1. The germline CDR1 and CDR2 sequences are MNHNS and SASEGT. The V and J ends lost 4 bases and 0 bases, in that order; junction bases with no gene match: 7. The CDR3 sequence is 17 residues long. The CDR3 DNA follows: TGTGCCAGCAGTGTAAGCCGGGACAGGGGGTTGAACACTGAAGCTTTCTTT. This encodes CASSVSRDRGLNTEAFF.